The source of this T cell receptor beta chain is a study of neurological immune-mediated disorders. Each TCR transcript was tagged with a 10-nucleotide random UMI during 5'RACE. TCRdb independently ran MiXCR on the 5' RACE reads; one entry per CDR3 protein. The profile shows roughly 57,000 distinct CDR3 sequences, around 24% of them singletons. This clonotype was detected once. As for time point: technical triplicate 2. 2 million unsorted PBMCs were stored in RNAlater at -80 °C before RNA extraction. This clonotype originated in a man aged 55-75 years with HTLV-1-associated myelopathy (HAM/TSP). The sequencing sample was made of PBMCs.

CDR3: CASSLDGMNTEAFF. The DNA for the CDR3 is TGCGCCAGCAGCTTGGATGGAATGAACACTGAAGCTTTCTTT. The rearrangement uses TRBV5-1 and TRBJ1-1; D gene uncertain. Germline-derived CDR1 and CDR2 are SGHRS and YFSETQ. This CDR3 is built from 14 residues. V was clipped by 0 bases and J by 0 bases, with 6 bases between them.